One T cell receptor (beta chain) is described in this entry. Antigen unknown. J lost 0 bases, V lost 4 bases, and 6 bases had no gene match. CDR3 length equals 16 residues. Looked up from germline, CDR1 is LGHNA and CDR2 is YNFKEQ. Clones were sequenced by immunoSEQ multiplex PCR, and TCRdb holds only the in-frame ones, with some missing. Of under 65,000 clones in the sample, around 85% were seen once. The data originate from a study of vaccination effects on CD4 cells after COVID-19. As for the study in general: Every participant took two doses of the BNT162b2 or mRNA-1273 vaccine.

The study's findings and limits: Clones of infection and vaccine origin contracted markedly late after vaccination.

Antigen-specific CD4+ T cell clonotypes were called by their expansion after viral peptide-pool culture in ViraFEST. Cultured cells yielded isolated CD4+ T cells after around 10 days. The vaccine recipients had no prior SARS-CoV-2 infection, with negative nucleocapsid antibodies. The culture medium for 1.5 million to 2.5 million PBMC per well included about 9.2 IU/ml IL-2 and 9.5 to 10 ug/ml peptides. The receptor was derived from a human donor who received a COVID-19 vaccine. The genes are TRBV4-2 and TRBJ2-3; TRBD1 agrees at 8 bases. Sequencing used CD4+ T cells from PBMCs cultured with HCoV-229E spike peptides, obtained before COVID-19 vaccination. DNA of the CDR3: TGTGCCAGCAGCCCAACCCAGGGGGCCAGCACAGATACGCAGTATTTT. It encodes CASSPTQGASTDTQYF.